The 27 T cell receptor beta chains given below trace back to one sample, sequenced in a study of blood T cell repertoires in COVID-19. Assay: immunoSEQ multiplex PCR; the TCRdb copy retains only in-frame clones and omits some. The sample gives around 250,000 clones, around nine tenths of which show up once; 1.5% to 2% is in the top ten. The sequencing input was peripheral blood. The receptors derive from a woman in her sixties or seventies who had recovered from COVID-19.

The rearrangement joins TRBV9 to TRBJ1-2, with D tentatively TRBD1 (6 bases). Germline V gives CDR1 SGDLS, CDR2 YYNGEE. The CDR3 is made up of 17 amino acids. V was clipped by 0 bases and J by 4 bases, with 19 bases between them. In DNA form, the CDR3 reads TGTGCCAGCAGCGTAGGTCCTCGAGGGCAGGGGCTCTATGGCTACACCTTC. As protein: CASSVGPRGQGLYGYTF.

The rearrangement uses TRBV28 and TRBJ1-3, with 8 bases that match TRBD1. V gave up 3 bases and J gave up 2 bases; unmatched junction bases: 3. The CDR3 sequence is 15 residues long. Germline V lookup: CDR1 MDHEN, CDR2 SYDVKM. CDR3 sequence (DNA): TGTGCCAGCAGTTTGGTGGACAGGGCTGGAAACACCATATATTTT. Translating it yields CASSLVDRAGNTIYF.

V is TRBV7-8 and J is TRBJ1-5, with D perhaps matching TRBD1 (6 bases). V was trimmed by 2 bases and J by 1 base, leaving 9 bases between them. This CDR3 is built from 15 residues. Germline CDR1 reads SGHVS; CDR2 reads FQNEAQ. CDR3 DNA sequence: TGTGCCAGCAGCTTAAGGCAGGGGAGCAATCAGCCCCAGCATTTT. Translated: CASSLRQGSNQPQHF. The variable domain in full, with the rest retrieved from reference TRBV7-8 and TRBJ1-5, is GAGVSQSPRYKVAKRGQDVALRCDPISGHVSLFWYQQALGQGPEFLTYFQNEAQLDKSGLPSDRFFAERPEGSVSTLKIQRTQQEDSAVYLCASSLRQGSNQPQHFGDGTRLSIL.

CDR3 DNA: TGCGCCAGCAGCACTAAGACAGGGCACACCACTGAAGCTTTCTTT. This codes for CASSTKTGHTTEAFF. The rearrangement joins TRBV5-1 to TRBJ1-1; 7 bases match TRBD1. The germline gives CDR1 SGHRS, CDR2 YFSETQ. The CDR3 runs 15 residues. Germline trimming cut 4 bases from V and 4 bases from J; bases unmatched to any gene: 10.

V is TRBV5-6 and J is TRBJ1-5; D may be TRBD1 (5 bases). The CDR3 sequence is 16 residues long. The V end was cut by 2 bases, the J end by 0 bases, with 12 bases between. Germline assignment: CDR1 SGHDT and CDR2 YYEEEE. CDR3: CASSFLGPNSNQPQHF. CDR3 DNA sequence: TGTGCCAGCAGCTTTTTGGGGCCGAATAGCAATCAGCCCCAGCATTTT.

The genes are TRBV5-6 and TRBJ1-2, with D hard to call. The CDR3 runs to 15 residues. V was shortened by 0 bases and J by 4 bases, with 13 bases between the two germline ends. In germline, CDR1 is SGHDT, CDR2 YYEEEE. CDR3 sequence reads: CASSLGRREVYGYTF. The CDR3 DNA follows: TGTGCCAGCAGCTTGGGCCGCCGGGAAGTCTATGGCTACACCTTC.

The chain uses TRBV5-1 and TRBJ2-2, with D hard to call. Per germline, CDR1 SGHRS and CDR2 YFSETQ. Between the trimmed V and J ends, which lost 1 base and 5 bases, there was a span of 6 bases. The CDR3 extends over 13 amino acids. In nucleotides, the CDR3 is TGCGCCAGCAGCTTGCCCGGTACCGGGGAGCTGTTTTTT. This encodes CASSLPGTGELFF.

The chain has TRBV28 and TRBJ2-3; 9 bases agree with TRBD2. CDR1 and CDR2 from the germline V gene are MDHEN and SYDVKM. This CDR3 is 18 amino acids long. Trimming took 1 base from V and 0 from J; bases not matched to a gene: 8. The CDR3 reads CASSLYGWRGGSTDTQYF. The CDR3 coding sequence is TGTGCCAGCAGTTTATATGGTTGGCGGGGGGGGAGCACAGATACGCAGTATTTT.

This clone was recorded once. For the CDR3, the DNA is TGTGCCAGCACTTCTGGGGAGACACCGAACACCGGGGAGCTGTTTTTT. Translating it yields CASTSGETPNTGELFF. The chain carries TRBV5-6 and TRBJ2-2; a weak D match, TRBD2 (5 bases). Trimming removed 6 bases from V and 0 bases from J, with 15 bases in between. Germline lookup yields CDR1 SGHDT and CDR2 YYEEEE. The CDR3 covers 16 residues.

This chain uses TRBV7-2 with TRBJ2-1; D is ambiguous. CDR3 length: 15 residues. Looked up from germline, CDR1 is SGHTA and CDR2 is FQGNSA. Trimming pared 2 bases from V and 8 bases from J, leaving 16 bases between. CDR3: CASSLLVKLGHEQFF. The CDR3 DNA reads TGTGCCAGCAGCTTATTAGTTAAATTGGGCCATGAGCAGTTCTTC.

The chain combines TRBV28 with TRBJ2-1; perhaps TRBD1 as D (6 bases). Deletions cut 5 bases from V and 15 bases from J, with 14 bases between. The CDR3 length is 11 residues. Germline V lookup: CDR1 MDHEN, CDR2 SYDVKM. CDR3 DNA: TGTGCCAGCAGTCTCAGGGGAAGTACGTTCTTC. It encodes CASSLRGSTFF.

The gene calls are TRBV6-2 or TRBV6-3 and TRBJ1-4; 7 nucleotides line up with TRBD1. In germline, CDR1 is MNHEY, CDR2 SVGEGT. The trim removed 2 bases at V and 8 bases at J, leaving 11 bases unmatched. The CDR3 runs to 16 residues. In DNA, the CDR3 is TGTGCCAGCAGTTACGATTCGCGACAGGGTTACGAAAAACTGTTTTTT. Its protein is CASSYDSRQGYEKLFF.

This clone was detected only a few times. The rearrangement uses TRBV19 and TRBJ1-3, with D uncertain. The germline V and J ends were trimmed by 7 bases and 1 base, with 14 bases remaining between them. This CDR3 is built from 15 residues. Germline V CDR1 and CDR2: LNHDA, SQIVND (reference sequence). The CDR3 DNA sequence: TGTGCCAGTATCTCCCCCGGGAGTTCTGGAAACACCATATATTTT. It yields the protein CASISPGSSGNTIYF.

V usage is TRBV5-1 and J usage is TRBJ2-7, with 7 nucleotides matching TRBD1. The CDR3 loop spans 14 amino acids. Trimming removed 3 bases from V and 2 bases from J; junction bases left unmatched: 5. Per the germline V gene, CDR1 is SGHRS and CDR2 is YFSETQ. The CDR3 protein is CASSSWDSPYEQYF. For the CDR3, the DNA is TGCGCCAGCAGCTCGTGGGACAGTCCCTACGAGCAGTACTTC.

The chain couples TRBV5-5 to TRBJ2-2; tentatively, D is TRBD2 (7 bases). The CDR3 loop spans 16 amino acids. V was trimmed by 1 base and J by 1 base, leaving 11 bases between them. Per the germline V gene, CDR1 is SGHKS and CDR2 is YYEKEE (reference sequence). The CDR3, as DNA: TGTGCCAGCAGCTTGAGGGGGGGCTGGAACACCGGGGAGCTGTTTTTT. This codes for CASSLRGGWNTGELFF.

The rearrangement joins TRBV5-6 to TRBJ2-2, with 8 bases that match TRBD1. The germline CDR1 and CDR2 sequences are SGHDT and YYEEEE. The CDR3 runs to 15 residues. Trimming cost V 6 bases and J 3 bases; bases outside gene matches: 7. The DNA of the CDR3 is TGTGCCAGCACCCCGAGGACAGGGTACACCGGGGAGCTGTTTTTT. Encoded protein: CASTPRTGYTGELFF.

V is TRBV4-3 and J is TRBJ1-6; no clear D gene. Trimming cost V 0 bases and J 10 bases, with 25 bases left between them. Germline V gives CDR1 LGHNA, CDR2 YSLEER. The CDR3 sequence is 19 residues long. The CDR3 spells CASSQENAVGVWEVSPLHF. CDR3 sequence (DNA): TGCGCCAGCAGCCAAGAGAATGCCGTAGGTGTATGGGAGGTCTCACCCCTCCACTTT.

This clone has only one observation. The gene calls are TRBV5-1 and TRBJ2-3, with D maybe TRBD2 (5 bases). This CDR3 spans 13 amino acids. V lost 4 bases and J lost 0, with 6 bases in between. Per the germline V gene, CDR1 is SGHRS and CDR2 is YFSETQ. CDR3 DNA: TGCGCCAGCAGCCCGGGAAGCACAGATACGCAGTATTTT. It is translated as CASSPGSTDTQYF.

V usage is TRBV15 and J usage is TRBJ1-1; D may be TRBD1 (6 bases). V shed 3 bases and J shed 4 bases, with 18 bases lying between them. The CDR3 runs to 16 residues. The germline V gene encodes CDR1 LNHNV and CDR2 YYDKDF (reference sequence). The CDR3 DNA is TGTGCCACCAGCAGCCGTGGGGGACACTACTCCACTGAAGCTTTCTTT. Its translation is CATSSRGGHYSTEAFF.

The rearrangement joins TRBV18 to TRBJ2-3; possible D gene TRBD2, 6 bases. The CDR3 sequence is 14 residues long. Trimming left V 8 bases short and J 5 bases short, with 17 bases between. CDR1 is KGHSH and CDR2 is LQKENI in the germline V gene. CDR3 sequence (DNA): TGTGCCAGCCCTCCCCCGCAGGGAGGAGATACGCAGTATTTT. As protein: CASPPPQGGDTQYF.

This chain connects TRBV5-5 to TRBJ1-4; tentative D call: TRBD1 (6 bases). The germline V and J ends were trimmed by 3 bases and 0 bases, with 9 bases remaining between them. The CDR3 contains 15 residues. Per the germline V gene, CDR1 is SGHKS and CDR2 is YYEKEE (reference sequence). Here the CDR3 DNA reads TGTGCCAGCAGCTGGGACATTGCAACTAATGAAAAACTGTTTTTT. As protein: CASSWDIATNEKLFF.

Regarding this clone: This specimen includes other DNA sequences encoding the same CDR3. CDR3 nucleotide sequence: TGTGCCACCAGCAGTAGTATGAACACTGAAGCTTTCTTT. It yields the protein CATSSSMNTEAFF. The chain couples TRBV15 to TRBJ1-1, with D unresolved. Germline CDR1 reads LNHNV; CDR2 reads YYDKDF (reference sequence). The CDR3 length is 13 residues. V dropped 3 bases and J dropped 0 bases, with 5 bases sitting between them.

This sequence joins TRBV5-4 and TRBJ2-4; D possibly corresponds to TRBD2 (5 bases). V gave up 2 bases and J gave up 8 bases, with 17 bases separating them. The germline CDR1 and CDR2 sequences are SGHNT and YYREEE (reference sequence). CDR3 length: 15 residues. CDR3 in amino acids: CASSFKRGREDIQYF. The DNA of the CDR3 is TGTGCCAGCAGCTTTAAACGGGGTAGGGAAGACATTCAGTACTTC.

This chain uses TRBV28 with TRBJ1-4; D ambiguous. The CDR3 has 15 amino acids. V was trimmed by 2 bases and J by 5 bases, leaving 12 bases between them. Germline assignment: CDR1 MDHEN and CDR2 SYDVKM. CDR3 residues: CASSLIGLRNEKLFF. DNA for the CDR3: TGTGCCAGCAGTTTAATCGGGTTGCGAAATGAAAAACTGTTTTTT.

The chain carries TRBV7-2 and TRBJ2-5; 10 bases line up with TRBD2. Trimming at V came to 1 base and at J to 5 bases, leaving 7 bases not matched to a gene. Per germline, CDR1 SGHTA and CDR2 FQGNSA. The CDR3 contains 16 residues. The CDR3 protein is CASSLDVAGGWETQYF. CDR3 DNA: TGTGCCAGCAGCTTAGACGTAGCGGGGGGCTGGGAGACCCAGTACTTC.

The rearrangement uses TRBV21-1 and TRBJ1-3. TRBV21-1 is classified as a pseudogene. This CDR3 has 16 amino acids. The CDR3 nucleotides are TGTGCCAGCAGCAAAGTCAGCGGTTTCTCTGGAAACACCATATATTTT. It is translated as CASSKVSGFSGNTIYF.

The rearrangement links TRBV13 to TRBJ2-3; tentative D call: TRBD1 (6 bases). The germline CDR1 and CDR2 sequences are PRHDT and FYEKMQ (reference sequence). The CDR3 extends over 16 amino acids. V was shortened by 1 base and J by 6 bases, with 17 bases between the two germline ends. DNA for the CDR3: TGTGCCAGCAGCTTAGTGGGGGCCCTCGCAACCGATACGCAGTATTTT. Its translation: CASSLVGALATDTQYF.